This T cell receptor (beta chain) was profiled in a study of regulatory and conventional T cells in RAG deficiency. Regarding the study as a whole: Shannon entropy fell and Simpson indices rose in RAG-deficient patients.

Libraries were prepared by immunoSEQ multiplex PCR; TCRdb keeps only in-frame clonotypes and omits some of them. The sample comprises 22,000 or so clones, just under 95% of which are singletons, and less than 0.95% rests with the top ten. The sorted conventional CD4+ T cells were CD25-low and CD127-high, with genomic DNA sequenced. CDR1 and CDR2 from the germline V gene are SGHRS and YFSETQ. Trimming cost V 3 bases and J 5 bases, with 11 bases left between them. The CDR3 runs 13 residues. Concerning this clone: The antigen is unknown.

These data were likewise used in another study, on regulatory T cells. From that second work: Primers: 52 TRBV forward and 13 TRBJ reverse. Skewed V and J usage and few unique V-J pairs marked patient repertoires, most in Tregs.

The chain is built from TRBV5-1 and TRBJ2-5; D is undetermined. The specimen sequenced was CD4+ T cells sorted from blood. The source of this sequence is a human donor in good health. The CDR3 DNA follows: TGCGCCAGCAGCTCGGAATTTCGGGAGACCCAGTACTTC. Translated: CASSSEFRETQYF.